This record concerns one T cell receptor beta chain sequence. This entry comes from a study of technical replicates of blood from a handful of donors. V dropped 0 bases and J dropped 11 bases, with 13 bases sitting between them. The CDR3 has 13 amino acids. From germline, CDR1 is MNHEY and CDR2 SMNVEV (reference sequence). Profiled with immunoSEQ multiplex PCR; TCRdb holds only in-frame clones, not every one. The profile shows 100,000 or so clones, 95% to 97% of them singletons. The receptor was isolated from a human donor in good health. The sample was T cells isolated from PBMCs. The chain uses TRBV27 and TRBJ1-1; D may be TRBD1 (5 bases). The DNA of the CDR3 is TGTGCCAGCAGTTTATCACCGAAGGGACTGGCTTTCTTT. Protein sequence: CASSLSPKGLAFF.